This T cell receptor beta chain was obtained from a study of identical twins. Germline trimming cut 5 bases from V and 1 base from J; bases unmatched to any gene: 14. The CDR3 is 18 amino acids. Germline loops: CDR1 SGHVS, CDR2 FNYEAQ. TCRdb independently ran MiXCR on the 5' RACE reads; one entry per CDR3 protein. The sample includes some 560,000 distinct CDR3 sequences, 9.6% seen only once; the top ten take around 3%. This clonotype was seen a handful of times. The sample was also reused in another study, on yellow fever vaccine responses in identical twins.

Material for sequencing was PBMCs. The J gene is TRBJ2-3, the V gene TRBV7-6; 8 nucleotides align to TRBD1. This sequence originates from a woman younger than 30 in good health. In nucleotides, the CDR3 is TGTGCCAGCAGCCTAATCTCAGGAGGACAGGGCCGCACAGATACGCAGTATTTT. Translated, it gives CASSLISGGQGRTDTQYF.